One sample yielded the 9 T cell receptor beta chains listed below, sequenced in a study of cytomegalovirus exposure and HLA in healthy donors. The PCR employed 60 Vbeta primers together with 13 Jbeta primers. Sequencing was performed with immunoSEQ multiplex PCR; in TCRdb, only in-frame clones are kept and a portion is missing. The sample has 100,000 to 150,000 clones, more than 70% seen once. Specimen: PBMCs. The receptors originated from a man aged 30-40 years in good health and CMV-seronegative.

The table lists this clone with a count of one. The junction differs from germline at one of its ends, possibly a read error. This chain's CDR3 is CSSSPGDSSIYNEQFF. CDR3 DNA: TGTTCCAGCAGCCCGGGTGACAGTTCAATCTACAATGAGCAGTTCTTC. The chain couples TRBV7-9 to TRBJ2-1, with a possible D match to TRBD1 (5 bases). Germline V CDR1 and CDR2: SEHNR, FQNEAQ (reference sequence). This CDR3 spans 16 amino acids.

This clone has a handful of counts. This sequence joins TRBV7-9 and TRBJ1-2; D call uncertain. The V gene's germline CDR1 is SEHNR and CDR2 FQNEAQ (reference sequence). The CDR3 runs to 11 residues. V shed 2 bases and J shed 7 bases, with 5 bases lying between them. The CDR3 nucleotides are TGTGCCAGCAGCTTAACAGTTGGCTACACCTTC. It codes for CASSLTVGYTF.

As DNA, the CDR3 is TGTGCCAGCAGCGTAGGGGGACAGGGGAACACTGAAGCTTTCTTT. This gives the protein CASSVGGQGNTEAFF. V is TRBV9 and J is TRBJ1-1; 9 bases line up with TRBD1. V was pared by 0 bases and J by 1 base, with 1 base of the junction left unmatched. CDR1 and CDR2 (germline): SGDLS, YYNGEE. The CDR3 totals 15 residues. Combining the CDR3 with reference TRBV9 and TRBJ1-1 gives the whole variable domain DSGVTQTPKHLITATGQRVTLRCSPRSGDLSVYWYQQSLDQGLQFLIQYYNGEERAKGNILERFSAQQFPDLHSELNLSSLELGDSALYFCASSVGGQGNTEAFFGQGTRLTVV.

This rearrangement joins TRBV6-6 to TRBJ2-5; the D is unclear. The closer fit of TRBJ2-7 to the DNA end suggests the J call may be wrong. Germline V lookup: CDR1 MNHNY, CDR2 SVGAGI (reference sequence). The CDR3 consists of 13 residues. The CDR3 reads CASSRQEAYEQYF. The CDR3 nucleotides read TGTGCCAGCTCCCGCCAGGAAGCCTACGAGCAGTACTTC.

The chain uses TRBV5-6 and TRBJ2-7; TRBD1 is a possible D gene (6 bases). CDR3 length: 14 residues. CDR1 SGHDT and CDR2 YYEEEE come from the germline V gene. The V end was cut by 6 bases, the J end by 2 bases, with 15 bases between. The CDR3 loop is CASTPGDMPYEQYF. CDR3 nucleotide sequence: TGTGCCAGCACCCCCGGGGACATGCCCTACGAGCAGTACTTC.

The J gene is TRBJ2-5, the V gene TRBV29-1; 10 nucleotides match TRBD1. This CDR3 region has 13 residues. The J segment lost 4 bases and the V segment lost 7 bases, leaving 6 bases of the junction unmatched. CDR1 is SQVTM and CDR2 is ANQGSEA in the germline V gene. CDR3 region: CSGRTGGTETQYF. As DNA, the CDR3 is TGCAGCGGGCGGACAGGGGGGACAGAGACCCAGTACTTC. Together with reference TRBV29-1 and TRBJ2-5, the CDR3 gives the full variable domain: SAVISQKPSRDICQRGTSLTIQCQVDSQVTMMFWYRQQPGQSLTLIATANQGSEATYESGFVIDKFPISRPNLTFSTLTVSNMSPEDSSIYLCSGRTGGTETQYFGPGTRLLVL.

The gene calls are TRBV5-6 and TRBJ1-2; 8 bases are a match to TRBD1. Per germline, CDR1 SGHDT and CDR2 YYEEEE. This CDR3 comprises 13 residues. V gave up 4 bases and J gave up 7 bases; unmatched junction bases: 6. The CDR3 sequence: CASSMDRAIGYTF. The CDR3, as DNA: TGTGCCAGCAGCATGGACAGGGCGATTGGCTACACCTTC.

CDR3 sequence: CASSLAAGSNTEAFF. The CDR3 DNA follows: TGCGCCAGCAGCTTGGCCGCAGGTTCGAACACTGAAGCTTTCTTT. V and J are TRBV5-1 and TRBJ1-1; unclear D gene. Germline V gene data show CDR1 as SGHRS and CDR2 as YFSETQ. This CDR3 has 15 residues. V was trimmed by 0 bases and J by 1 base, leaving 10 bases between them. The variable domain in full, with the rest retrieved from reference TRBV5-1 and TRBJ1-1, is KAGVTQTPRYLIKTRGQQVTLSCSPISGHRSVSWYQQTPGQGLQFLFEYFSETQRNKGNFPGRFSGRQFSNSRSEMNVSTLELGDSALYLCASSLAAGSNTEAFFGQGTRLTVV.

This clone was observed a handful of times. This chain connects TRBV6-6 to TRBJ1-4; D remains unclear. Looked up from germline, CDR1 is MNHNY and CDR2 is SVGAGI (reference sequence). The CDR3 has 14 amino acids. With 6 bases removed from V and 4 bases from J, the gap between germline ends came to 12 bases. CDR3 sequence reads: CASRLTVDNEKLFF. CDR3 DNA: TGTGCCAGCAGACTCACAGTGGATAATGAAAAACTGTTTTTT.